Sequencing of this T cell receptor beta chain was carried out in a study of cytomegalovirus exposure and HLA in healthy donors (TCRdb year 2017). As for the study more broadly: According to an earlier analysis of around 600 of the donors, some 170 million T cells yielded 117 million unique TCR beta sequences and more than 250 Gb of sequence data. In a later genetic analysis, genome-wide SNP genotypes for about three fifths of the roughly 670 donors were used, and that subset was treated as a discovery cohort. Along with the roughly 700-subject first cohort, a separate validation cohort of around 120 different subjects was used. The study used immunosequencing to profile the T cell repertoires of 666 subjects and linked those repertoires to cytomegalovirus serostatus. Among some 410 genotyped donors of the cohort, an average of roughly 230,000 unique TCR beta nucleotide sequences was sequenced per donor, of which roughly 18% were non-productive. Roughly 320 gigabases of sequencing data and about 92 million unique TCR sequences made up an early release that covered several hundred HLA-typed donors. Class I and class II HLA loci were covered by the typing at four-digit resolution. To study patterns of TCR occurrence, a later analysis re-analyzed previously published TCR beta repertoires from 700 or so donors and added high-resolution HLA genotyping. Every repertoire in the discovery cohort had been generated on one and the same sequencing platform. Rather than drawing on any new phenotypic data, the later analysis identified candidate immune exposures from TCR beta sequences and the way those sequences occurred across donors. To decide whether each TCR beta V gene segment behaved as functional or pseudogenic, an earlier analysis of over 500 of the donors relied on high-throughput TCR beta sequencing. Typing coverage differed by locus: A, B, C, DRB1 and DQB1 were typed in roughly 629-630 donors, DQA1 in roughly 510, DPA1 in around 610, and DPB1 in around 440. The study aimed to test whether cataloging public T cell receptors could reveal signatures of past pathogen exposure. Of the 398 genotyped donors, approximately 83% fell in the genetic ancestry cluster associated with self-reported Caucasian donors. Alongside the repertoire data, information on donor age, sex, ethnicity and CMV serostatus was compiled. The study combined high-throughput TCR immunosequencing, statistical association of individual TCRs with disease status, and machine learning to predict cytomegalovirus infection status. About 5 DR-DQ haplotypes were handled as single units for association and clustering, since linkage in the cohort was strong.

This clone was found a few times. No cognate antigen has been identified for it. No quality values exist for individual bases; no much larger clone is one base distant. What the authors observed across the whole study: A few of the identified cytomegalovirus-associated TCR beta chains were confirmed in vitro to be specific for cytomegalovirus antigens. The classifier was reported to diagnose cytomegalovirus status with high specificity and sensitivity in both the original cohort and the validation cohort. The authors suggested that the approach could potentially be extended to other disease states and immunological phenotypes. In the study, about 150 TCR beta chains were listed as associated with cytomegalovirus. Most TCR sequences were observed very rarely across donors, whereas some public TCRs were present in many individuals. Because some donors lacked HLA typing at each locus, the association tests relied only on the typed subset. Specific HLA alleles were associated with roughly 17,000 TCR beta sequences at a false discovery rate of 0.05 in a later analysis. Correlated functional status among segregating V segments might reflect linkage disequilibrium, but an unknown experimental factor could not be ruled out. In a later analysis, the rate of TCR association differed among HLA loci, with DRB1 alleles having the most associated TCRs and HLA-C alleles having the fewest. Broadly in line with IMGT annotations, most TCR beta V segments showed up in productive rearrangements about 87% or about 30% of the time in an earlier analysis of around 550 of the donors. Roughly uniform sequencing depth across donors was assumed in presence/absence analyses, although this assumption may not hold. When HLA alleles, especially DR and DQ, strongly co-occurred, TCR associations were difficult to assign to individual alleles. Several of the top co-occurrence clusters appeared to be linked to parvovirus B19, influenza, CMV and Epstein-Barr virus, according to a later analysis. For the cohort, immune exposure information was limited to CMV serostatus. A later analysis found that most CMV-associated TCR beta chains appeared HLA-restricted, with HLA associations seemingly driven largely by CMV exposure. V-gene and J-gene trimming of TCR beta chains was associated with a missense DCLRE1C variant in a later genetic analysis, and the association was replicated in an independent cohort. Compared with equally common non-associated chains, HLA-associated TCR beta chains in a later analysis were more clonally expanded and had lower generation probabilities. In a later genetic analysis, fewer N-insertions in productive TCRs were reported among donors in an Asian-associated ancestry cluster than the roughly 670-donor mean. A further reported finding was that TCR beta sequences accurately predicted the HLA-A and HLA-B alleles for most subjects in the first cohort. The sequencing pipeline was judged likely to have produced a cluster of highly shared sequence variants as a technical artifact. Some IMGT-functional V segments, including TRBV6-2 and TRBV6-3, could not be told apart with the 87-base-pair reads, so those segments were excluded. In this cohort, only TCR beta chains were sequenced, and detectable features were limited by the absence of alpha or paired-chain data. Seventeen rarely observed V segments, including chromosome 9 orphons, were excluded from the earlier analysis of 550 to 700 of the donors because counts were too low.

The library was obtained by the immunoSEQ multiplex PCR assay. A mixture of 60 forward primers for TCR Vbeta segments and 13 reverse primers for TCR Jbeta segments was used in the multiplex PCR. Amplification of the CDR3 region of rearranged TCR beta genes was performed with a multiplex PCR assay on genomic DNA. The amplified TCR beta libraries were sequenced on the Illumina HiSeq System as 87-base-pair reads. Turning to the authors' computational methods: A later analysis tallied approximately 87 million unique TCR beta chains across the 666 repertoires, and around 9.9 million of those chains were shared by two or more donors. Raw reads were error-corrected and collapsed into unique sequences by a nearest-neighbor algorithm in which closely related sequences were merged to remove PCR and sequencing errors. V, D and J gene segments were assigned by aligning CDR3 sequences to IMGT reference sequences. For a sequence to be retained, a match of at least six nucleotides to both a V gene segment and a J gene segment was required. A rearrangement was called productive if the CDR3 had no stop codons and remained in frame with V and J, and every other rearrangement was called non-productive. CDR3 was defined by IMGT convention, running from the second conserved V-encoded cysteine to the conserved J-encoded phenylalanine. The earlier analysis of fewer than 750 of the donors excluded sequences that lacked an unambiguous match to a single V gene segment. An earlier analysis of a few hundred of the donors classified V segments as functional when productive rearrangements were above 56.7% and as segregating when the standard deviation between donors was above 5%. A statistical classification framework was developed to diagnose cytomegalovirus status using the catalog of TCR beta chain sequences. A later analysis assigned V and J genes by comparing TCR nucleotide sequences with IMGT/GENE-DB human TR gene sequences. A later analysis assigned CDR3 sequences and most-parsimonious VDJ recombination scenarios with the TCRdist pipeline. A later analysis defined each TCR beta chain by its CDR3 amino acid sequence plus V-gene family, and excluded reads lacking a unique V-gene family. As a way to deal with suspected cross-contamination and a sequencing artifact, a later analysis dropped nearly 600 nucleotide sequences that were highly shared and had low generation probability. In a later analysis, a clonal expansion index for each public chain was calculated from normalized within-repertoire ranks of inferred template counts. In a later analysis, generation probabilities were computed using a VDJ recombination model fitted to out-of-frame rearrangements, and the results were checked against IGoR. In a later analysis, hypergeometric tests were used to score TCR-TCR, TCR-HLA and TCR-CMV co-occurrence, with a repertoire-size bias correction applied to TCR pairs. A later analysis estimated false discovery rates by permuting HLA or CMV assignments 20 times. In a later analysis, co-occurring TCRs were grouped using DBSCAN, and TCRdist sequence similarity was added for clustering within HLA-allele-positive subsets. For co-occurrence clustering, repertoires with fewer than 30,000 or more than 120,000 public chains were excluded, along with roughly 5 repertoires with anomalous nucleotide sharing. TCRdb retrieved this table from immuneACCESS and kept in-frame rearrangements only. Not all clones are present; in checked studies, unresolved V genes account for under half, and no reason is known for the remainder. The V and J calls and clone size come from that table; D and trimming were worked out from the DNA. This sample holds 100,000 to 150,000 clones; 60% to 85% were observed only once. The ten largest make up about 1.6% of the sample.

Trimming costs V 6 bases and J 2 bases, and their ends lie 13 bases apart. CDR3 length: 14 amino acids, cysteine to phenylalanine. This entry keeps only the CDR3 DNA: 42 bases, framed from base 1. CDR1 is given as MNHNY and CDR2 as SVGAGI, both from the germline V gene (reference sequence). The cohort was made up of around 720 healthy bone marrow donors. All cohort members were sampled while nominally healthy, although unrecorded immune exposures were likely present. The donor was CMV seronegative and was included in the group of over 300 seronegative cohort members. A peripheral blood sample was collected from each donor, and TCR beta sequencing was performed on peripheral blood mononuclear cells. Genomic DNA extraction from the blood cell samples was performed with the Qiagen DNeasy Blood Extraction Kit.

The clonotype comes from a woman aged 18-29 years in good health and CMV-seronegative. The chain uses TRBV6-6 and TRBJ1-1; TRBD1 could be the D gene, as 5 bases match. Sequenced: PBMCs. The CDR3 amino acid sequence is: CASRKTGLNTEAFF. The DNA sequence is TGTGCCAGCAGGAAGACGGGACTTAACACTGAAGCTTTCTTT.